This T cell receptor (beta chain) was found in a study of Tregs in tolerant kidney transplant recipients. Across the whole study: Related graft donors supplied nonmyeloablative bone marrow transplants, and mixed chimerism was transient.

Comment on this clone: Its antigen is not known.

Germline values: CDR1 SGHKS, CDR2 YYEKEE (reference sequence). The germline V and J ends were trimmed by 6 bases and 2 bases, with 18 bases remaining between them. CDR3 size: 17 residues. The assay was immunoSEQ multiplex PCR, and TCRdb's table has in-frame clones only and misses some. The data hold approximately 100,000 clones, with more than 85% observed a single time. Study outcomes and limitations: Biological reproducibility was not directly addressed, but technical replication error appeared minimal. Activated donor B cell expansion appeared to reveal the most relevant donor-specific TCRbeta repertoire. In tolerant patients, donor-specific Tregs outgrew total Tregs, suggesting antigen-driven expansion.

Material: CD4+ T cells from blood, obtained before the transplant. The TCR sequence derives from a human donor who received a combined kidney and bone marrow transplant. V gene TRBV5-5 combines with J gene TRBJ1-6, with D unresolved. CDR3 protein: CASIRDQDTAYNSPLHF. CDR3 nucleotides: TGTGCCAGCATCCGAGACCAAGACACCGCCTATAATTCACCCCTCCACTTT.